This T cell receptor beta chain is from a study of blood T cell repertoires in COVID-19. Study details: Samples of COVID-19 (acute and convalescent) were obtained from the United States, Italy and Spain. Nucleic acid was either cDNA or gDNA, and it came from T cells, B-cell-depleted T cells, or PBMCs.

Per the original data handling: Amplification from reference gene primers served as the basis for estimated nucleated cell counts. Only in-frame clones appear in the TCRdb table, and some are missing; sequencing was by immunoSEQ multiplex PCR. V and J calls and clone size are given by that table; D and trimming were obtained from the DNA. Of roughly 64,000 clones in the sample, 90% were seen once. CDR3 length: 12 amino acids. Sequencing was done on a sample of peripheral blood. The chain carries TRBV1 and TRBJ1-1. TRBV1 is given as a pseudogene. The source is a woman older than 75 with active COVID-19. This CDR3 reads CTRRPVNTEAFF. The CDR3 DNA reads TGCACCCGGCGGCCGGTGAACACTGAAGCTTTCTTT.